What follows are 9 T cell receptor beta chains derived from one specimen sequenced in a study of blood T cell repertoires in COVID-19. Measured with immunoSEQ multiplex PCR; TCRdb has only the in-frame clones, and not every one. The repertoire includes about 68,000 clones, approximately 85% of them detected once, and less than 30% sits in the top ten. Sequencing was done on a sample of peripheral blood. The receptors stem from a man aged 50-60 years with acute or convalescent COVID-19.

This clone appeared once. The genes are TRBV29-1 and TRBJ2-4; maybe TRBD2 (7 bases). Trimming took off 8 bases at V and 1 base at J, with 21 bases between the two ends. Germline-derived CDR1 and CDR2 are SQVTM and ANQGSEA. The length of the CDR3 is 16 residues. DNA of the CDR3: TGCAGCCCACGCGGCAGGGGAGGGACGGCCAAAAACATTCAGTACTTC. This translates into CSPRGRGGTAKNIQYF.

The chain links TRBV6-6 to TRBJ1-5, with 9 bases lining up with TRBD1. Germline assignment: CDR1 MNHNY and CDR2 SVGAGI (reference sequence). The CDR3 contains 15 residues. Trimming at V came to 6 bases and at J to 5 bases, leaving 8 bases not matched to a gene. CDR3 DNA sequence: TGTGCCAGCAGCCCCGGACAGGGGACAGATCAGCCCCAGCATTTT. This encodes CASSPGQGTDQPQHF.

The chain links TRBV29-1 to TRBJ2-7, with TRBD1 identical over 9 bases. Germline CDR1 and CDR2: SQVTM and ANQGSEA. Trimming removed 7 bases from V and 4 bases from J; junction bases left unmatched: 17. The CDR3 contains 16 residues. The CDR3 DNA reads TGCAGCGCCTGTCGGGGTACCGGGACAGGGAGGTACGAGCAGTACTTC. Translation gives CSACRGTGTGRYEQYF.

The chain has TRBV6-5 and TRBJ2-7, with a tentative D call TRBD1 (6 bases). The CDR3 covers 14 residues. V was trimmed by 2 bases and J by 2 bases, leaving 10 bases between them. Germline V gene sequence: CDR1 MNHEY, CDR2 SVGAGI. The CDR3 loop reads CASSYGQTTYEQYF. DNA of the CDR3: TGTGCCAGCAGTTACGGACAGACCACCTACGAGCAGTACTTC.

This chain connects TRBV12-3 or TRBV12-4 to TRBJ2-3, with D tentatively TRBD2 (5 bases). Trimming took off 8 bases at V and 2 bases at J, with 11 bases between the two ends. The CDR3 runs 13 residues. In DNA, the CDR3 is TGTGCCAGCGGTAACCGGGACACAGATACGCAGTATTTT. Translated, it gives CASGNRDTDTQYF.

CDR3 nucleotides: TGTGCCAGCTCCCCAGGGACTCCCCAAGAGACCCAGTACTTC. As protein: CASSPGTPQETQYF. The chain recombines TRBV18 with TRBJ2-5, with a tentative D call TRBD2 (6 bases). This CDR3 is 14 amino acids long. CDR1 and CDR2 (germline): KGHSH, LQKENI. Deletions cut 6 bases from V and 1 base from J, with 12 bases between.

V and J are TRBV19 and TRBJ2-1; 8 bases agree with TRBD1. Per the germline V gene, CDR1 is LNHDA and CDR2 is SQIVND (reference sequence). The CDR3 is made up of 16 amino acids. V was pared by 0 bases and J by 3 bases, with 4 bases of the junction left unmatched. The CDR3 nucleotides read TGTGCCAGTAGTATAGAGCACAGGGGGTTCTACAATGAGCAGTTCTTC. This sequence encodes CASSIEHRGFYNEQFF. The entire variable domain, with the rest obtained from reference TRBV19 and TRBJ2-1, is as follows: DGGITQSPKYLFRKEGQNVTLSCEQNLNHDAMYWYRQDPGQGLRLIYYSQIVNDFQKGDIAEGYSVSREKKESFPLTVTSAQKNPTAFYLCASSIEHRGFYNEQFFGPGTRLTVL.

This chain uses TRBV5-5 with TRBJ2-1, with 7 bases that match TRBD1. This CDR3 contains 11 residues. The ends lost 2 bases at V and 11 bases at J; junction bases unmatched: 1. CDR1 is SGHKS, CDR2 YYEKEE, per germline (reference sequence). CDR3 protein: CASSLQGKQFF. CDR3 nucleotides: TGTGCCAGCAGCTTACAGGGGAAGCAGTTCTTC. Full variable domain (remainder filled in from reference TRBV5-5 and TRBJ2-1): DAGVTQSPTHLIKTRGQQVTLRCSPISGHKSVSWYQQVLGQGPQFIFQYYEKEERGRGNFPDRFSARQFPNYSSELNVNALLLGDSALYLCASSLQGKQFFGPGTRLTVL.

By share, this clone ranks as medium-sized. The genes are TRBV15 and TRBJ1-5; a possible D gene is TRBD1 (5 bases). Trimming stripped 1 base from V and 5 bases from J, with 12 bases between. The length of the CDR3 is 15 residues. The germline V gene encodes CDR1 LNHNV and CDR2 YYDKDF (reference sequence). CDR3 sequence: CATSRGGSGDQPQHF. The CDR3, as DNA: TGTGCCACCAGCAGAGGGGGATCGGGGGATCAGCCCCAGCATTTT.